This T cell receptor beta chain was sequenced during a study of spatial heterogeneity in lung cancer (dated by TCRdb to the late 2010s). Concerning the study at large: Beta-chain transcripts were consistently detected in greater numbers than alpha-chain transcripts, which likely reflected higher beta-chain transcript abundance. TCR transcript counts in tumor regions correlated strongly with a T cell transcriptional module score from matched bulk RNA-seq. In the raw uncorrected reads, each unique combination of TCR and UMI appeared more than ten times on average. TCR alpha and beta repertoires were quantitatively compared across multiple tumor regions, matched nontumor lung and blood in non-small cell lung cancer. Nonsynonymous mutation counts, determined by whole-exome sequencing of tumor tissue, were related to features of the TCR repertoire. Both alpha and beta chains were TCR-sequenced in approximately 200 tumor regions, 64 matched nontumor lung samples and more than 50 PBMC samples obtained at surgery.

This clonotype was seen a handful of times. Its antigen specificity is not known. Per-base quality was not reported, and no clone a single base away is much larger than it. General findings and caveats noted by the study authors: Counts of ubiquitous and regional expanded TCRs correlated with counts of ubiquitous and regional nonsynonymous mutations, respectively. Additional single-cell paired TCR alpha and beta sequencing was considered necessary to confirm, at a functional level, the hypothesis that regional TCRs recognize regional mutations. A correlation was observed between the number of expanded intratumoral alpha and beta TCRs and the tumor nonsynonymous mutation count. TCR-seq was estimated to cover only around 6.4% of tumor T cells for alpha chains and about 13% for beta chains.

The time point label for this specimen denotes: sample taken at primary tumor resection. Donors were approximately 72 patients with early-stage, untreated non-small cell lung cancer from the lung TRACERx cohort. For TCR sequencing, whole RNA was extracted from tumor and nontumor lung tissue, or from cryopreserved PBMC samples, and no cell sorting was done. Only patients with enough RNA available from two or more tumor regions were chosen for TCR sequencing. Before selection, tumor and adjacent nontumor lung specimens were reviewed by a lung pathologist. Including cysteine and phenylalanine, the CDR3 has 16 amino acids. CDR3 DNA only is kept here, 48 bases in frame from base 1. Relative to germline, V is missing 0 bases and J is missing 0 bases, with 6 bases of the junction outside any gene match. The germline V gene gives CDR1 as SGHRS and CDR2 as YFSETQ. The library was built by means of 5' RACE. Instrument used: NextSeq 500. To allow correction of PCR and sequencing errors, the TCR library protocol tagged every TCR cDNA molecule with a unique molecular identifier. As for the authors' bioinformatics: Decombinator tools were used for TCR identification, UMI-based error correction and CDR3 extraction. Expanded TCRs were defined as those above a frequency of 2 per 1,000, corresponding to the top 1% of the tumor frequency distribution. Expanded tumor TCRs were classed as regional if statistically deemed absent (corrected P<0.05) from at least one tumor region, otherwise ubiquitous. Each repertoire was subsampled 100 times to 5,000 TCRs, after which Renyi diversity was computed with the R vegan package. CDR3 similarity networks were built from amino acid triplet string-kernel similarity, connecting CDR3s with pairwise similarity above 0.82. TCRdb took the public reads, trimmed them with fastp at Q25, ran MiXCR for clone calling and kept in-frame beta chains. Merged by CDR3 protein, the rows form single entries marked with the most common genes and DNA. TCRdb, not the original authors, processed these V and J calls. The sample table shows roughly 15,000 distinct CDR3 sequences, and 4.7% are seen once. The ten largest clones take up 15% to 20% of the sample.

The chain employs TRBV5-1 and TRBJ2-7; 7 middle bases align to TRBD1. The clonotype originates from a female donor with early-stage non-small cell lung cancer. This specimen consisted of lung tumor tissue, obtained at surgery. In nucleotides, the sequence is TGCGCCAGCAGCTTGGGCCACCGGGACAGCTCCTACGAGCAGTACTTC. Its protein product is CASSLGHRDSSYEQYF.